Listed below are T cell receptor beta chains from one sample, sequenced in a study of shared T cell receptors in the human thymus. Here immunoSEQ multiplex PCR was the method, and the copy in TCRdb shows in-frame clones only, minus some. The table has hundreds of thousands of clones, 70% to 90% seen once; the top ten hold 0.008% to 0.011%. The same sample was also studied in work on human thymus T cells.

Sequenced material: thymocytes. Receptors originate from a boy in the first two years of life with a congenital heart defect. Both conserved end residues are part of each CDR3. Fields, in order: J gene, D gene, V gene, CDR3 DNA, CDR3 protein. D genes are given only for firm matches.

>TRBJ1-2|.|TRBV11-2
TGTGCCAGCAGCCCAAGACTCCGGGAATACACCTTC
CASSPRLREYTF
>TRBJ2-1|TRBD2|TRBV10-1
TGCGCCAGCAGAGCTAGCGGGAGGGTTTTCGATGAGCAGTTCTTC
CASRASGRVFDEQFF
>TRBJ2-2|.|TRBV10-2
TGCGCCAGCACCACAACCGGGGAGCTGTTTTTT
CASTTTGELFF
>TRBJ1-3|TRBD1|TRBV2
TGTGCCAGCAGGGGACAGGGTCCCTCTGGAAACACCATATATTTT
CASRGQGPSGNTIYF
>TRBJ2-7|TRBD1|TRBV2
TGTGCCAGCAGAACAGGGGGACACGAGCAGTACTTC
CASRTGGHEQYF
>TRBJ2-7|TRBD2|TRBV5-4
TGTGCCAGCAGCTTTCGAATAGCGGGAGGGCCGGTCCGCGAGCAGTACTTC
CASSFRIAGGPVREQYF
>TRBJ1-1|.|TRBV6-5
TGTGCCAGCAGTTACGCCGGGGAGGCTGAAGCTTTCTTT
CASSYAGEAEAFF
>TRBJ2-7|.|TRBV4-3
TGCGCCAGCAGCCAAGATATTGGAGGGAAGCTGTACGAGCAGTACTTC
CASSQDIGGKLYEQYF
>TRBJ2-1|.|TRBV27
TGTGCCAGCACCCATGGCCCCAATGAGCAGTTCTTC
CASTHGPNEQFF
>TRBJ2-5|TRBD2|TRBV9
TGTGCCAGCAGCGTAGCTCCGGGGATAGCGGGAGACCAAGAGACCCAGTACTTC
CASSVAPGIAGDQETQYF